This TCR beta chain was recorded in a study of spatial heterogeneity in lung cancer. Across the study: The count of detected beta-chain sequences consistently exceeded that of alpha-chain sequences.

Time point reported: sample taken at primary tumor resection. Unsorted whole RNA samples from tumor, nontumor lung or frozen PBMC were sequenced. One entry per CDR3 protein results from TCRdb running MiXCR on the 5' RACE reads. The sample has 6,000 to 7,500 distinct CDR3 sequences, under 9% seen once; the top ten hold roughly 73%. Germline CDR1 reads MDHEN; CDR2 reads SYDVKM. CDR3 length: 12 residues. V was pared by 5 bases and J by 2 bases, with 5 bases between. This clonotype occurred many times. Because this beta chain is a stray read in a library intended to capture alpha chains, its abundance should not be given much weight.

V and J are TRBV28 and TRBJ2-3; no clear D. Sequenced material: PBMCs, taken at surgery. This sequence originates from a male donor with early-stage non-small cell lung cancer. As DNA, the CDR3 is TGTGCCAGCAGTCCTTTCACAGATACGCAGTATTTT. Its translation is CASSPFTDTQYF. The whole variable domain, remainder taken from reference TRBV28 and TRBJ2-3, is DVKVTQSSRYLVKRTGEKVFLECVQDMDHENMFWYRQDPGLGLRLIYFSYDVKMKEKGDIPEGYSVSREKKERFSLILESASTNQTSMYLCASSPFTDTQYFGPGTRLTVL.